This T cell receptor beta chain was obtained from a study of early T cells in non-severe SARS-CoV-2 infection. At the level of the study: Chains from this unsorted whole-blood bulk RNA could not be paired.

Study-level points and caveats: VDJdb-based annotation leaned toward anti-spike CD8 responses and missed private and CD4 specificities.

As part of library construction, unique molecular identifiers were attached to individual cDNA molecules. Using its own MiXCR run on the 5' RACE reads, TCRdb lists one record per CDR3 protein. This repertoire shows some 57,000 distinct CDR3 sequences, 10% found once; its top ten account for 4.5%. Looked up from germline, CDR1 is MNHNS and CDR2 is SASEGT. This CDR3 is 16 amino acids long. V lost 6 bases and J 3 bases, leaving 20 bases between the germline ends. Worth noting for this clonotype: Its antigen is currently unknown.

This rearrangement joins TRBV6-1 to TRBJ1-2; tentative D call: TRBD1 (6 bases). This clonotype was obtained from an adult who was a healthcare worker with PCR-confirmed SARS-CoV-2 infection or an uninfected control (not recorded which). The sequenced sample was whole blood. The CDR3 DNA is TGTGCCAGCAGACCCGAGGCAGGGGTCCCCTACTATGGCTACACCTTC. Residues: CASRPEAGVPYYGYTF.